A single sample gave rise to the 3 T cell receptor beta chains below, sequenced in a study of shared clonotypes between healthy human individuals. Profiling relied on immunoSEQ multiplex PCR, and the TCRdb table lists in-frame clones only, not all of them. Of approximately 510,000 clones in the sample, about four fifths were seen once. Sequencing was performed on PBMCs. The receptors shown here come from a middle-aged woman in good health. Some clones in this sample may be carry-over from other donors' samples.

The chain couples TRBV28 to TRBJ1-3, with D perhaps matching TRBD1 (5 bases). V lost 8 bases to trimming and J lost 2 bases, with 10 bases between them. This CDR3 is 13 amino acids long. Per germline, CDR1 MDHEN and CDR2 SYDVKM. In nucleotides, the CDR3 is TGTGCCAGCGACGGGGGGGCTGGAAACACCATATATTTT. This codes for CASDGGAGNTIYF.

This chain connects TRBV5-1 to TRBJ2-1; 9 nucleotides match TRBD2. V shed 0 bases, J shed 8 bases, and the junction held 3 bases outside the gene matches. This CDR3 is built from 14 residues. Germline CDR1 and CDR2: SGHRS and YFSETQ. The CDR3 DNA reads as TGCGCCAGCAGCTTGGTAGCGGGAGTCTATGAGCAGTTCTTC. It yields the protein CASSLVAGVYEQFF. Full variable domain (outside the CDR3, taken from reference TRBV5-1 and TRBJ2-1): KAGVTQTPRYLIKTRGQQVTLSCSPISGHRSVSWYQQTPGQGLQFLFEYFSETQRNKGNFPGRFSGRQFSNSRSEMNVSTLELGDSALYLCASSLVAGVYEQFFGPGTRLTVL.

This chain connects TRBV15 to TRBJ2-2; TRBD1 matches 7 bases. The CDR3 extends over 14 amino acids. V lost 4 bases and J lost 6; bases outside the gene matches: 5. Germline-derived CDR1 and CDR2 are LNHNV and YYDKDF (reference sequence). The CDR3 protein is CATSKTGQAGELFF. As DNA, the CDR3 is TGTGCCACCAGCAAAACTGGACAGGCCGGGGAGCTGTTTTTT. Using reference TRBV15 and TRBJ2-2 for the parts outside the CDR3, the full variable domain is DAMVIQNPRYQVTQFGKPVTLSCSQTLNHNVMYWYQQKSSQAPKLLFHYYDKDFNNEADTPDNFQSRRPNTSFCFLDIRSPGLGDTAMYLCATSKTGQAGELFFGEGSRLTVL.